The clone carrying this TCR beta chain was detected many times. Source study methods: The assay estimated nucleated cells by amplifying reference gene primers. Profiling relied on immunoSEQ multiplex PCR, and the TCRdb table lists in-frame clones only, not all of them. V, J and clone size are taken as reported in that table, and D and trimming were inferred from the DNA itself. The table lists approximately 190,000 clones, 82% of them singletons. This sample stems from a study of blood T cell repertoires in COVID-19. Whole-study context: Whether acute or convalescent, the COVID-19 samples came from the United States, Italy and Spain. PBMCs, B-cell-depleted T cells, or T cells provided the cDNA or gDNA that made up the material.

V lost 6 bases to trimming and J lost 4 bases, with 22 bases between them. CDR1 and CDR2 from the germline V gene are SGHDT and YYEEEE. The CDR3 length is 17 residues. This TCR was sampled from a woman in her fifties or sixties with COVID-19, enrolled during active disease. V gene TRBV5-6 combines with J gene TRBJ2-2; perhaps TRBD2 as D (5 bases). The source material was peripheral blood. CDR3 region: CASTRRGKIVGTGELFF. The CDR3 region has the DNA TGTGCCAGCACCCGCCGGGGTAAGATAGTCGGCACCGGGGAGCTGTTTTTT.